The 17 T cell receptor beta chains reported below all come from one sample, sequenced in a study of CD8+CD57+ T cells in acquired aplastic anemia. CD8+CD57+ cell expansion had been shown by flow cytometry in patients chosen for sequencing. TCR beta VDJ and CDR3 were profiled, and genomic DNA was the template. TCRdb re-called the reads with MiXCR, one entry per CDR3 protein. The sample has fewer than 200,000 distinct CDR3 sequences; roughly 48% are singletons. The sequencing input was sorted CD4+, CD8+, or CD8+CD57+ T cells (not recorded which) from PBMCs. The origin of the receptors is a human donor with aplastic anemia.

The chain is built from TRBV25-1 and TRBJ1-5, with 11 bases identical to TRBD1. CDR1 and CDR2 (germline): MGHDK, SYGVNS. This CDR3 spans 13 amino acids. V shed 8 bases, J shed 5 bases, and the junction held 2 bases outside the gene matches. In DNA, the CDR3 is TGTGCCAGCGGGGGACAGGGGGATCAGCCCCAGCATTTT. This sequence encodes CASGGQGDQPQHF.

A note on this clonotype: A much more abundant neighbour one base away suggests this may be a read error. This chain's CDR3 is CASSLVISPGRASGANVLTF. The CDR3 DNA reads TGTGCCAGCAGCTTAGTCATTTCACCGGGAAGGGCCTCTGGGGCCAACGTCCTGACTTTC. V is TRBV7-9 and J is TRBJ2-6; weak D call: TRBD2 (5 bases). CDR1 is SEHNR and CDR2 is FQNEAQ in the germline V gene (reference sequence). The CDR3 is 20 amino acids. Trimming cost V 1 base and J 0 bases, with 19 bases left between them.

This clonotype showed up many times. The rearrangement links TRBV7-6 to TRBJ2-3, with D unclear. Trimming pared 5 bases from V and 0 bases from J, leaving 3 bases between. The CDR3 is 12 amino acids. Germline V lookup: CDR1 SGHVS, CDR2 FNYEAQ. The CDR3 region has the DNA TGTGCCAGCAGCATCAGCACAGATACGCAGTATTTT. This translates into CASSISTDTQYF. Full variable domain (rest looked up from reference TRBV7-6 and TRBJ2-3): GAGVSQSPRYKVTKRGQDVALRCDPISGHVSLYWYRQALGQGPEFLTYFNYEAQQDKSGLPNDRFSAERPEGSISTLTIQRTEQRDSAMYRCASSISTDTQYFGPGTRLTVL.

V and J are TRBV29-1 and TRBJ2-3; D possibly corresponds to TRBD2 (6 bases). This CDR3 has 13 residues. V lost 4 bases to trimming and J lost 2 bases, with 10 bases between them. CDR1 SQVTM and CDR2 ANQGSEA come from the germline V gene. The CDR3 reads CSVGGAITDTQYF. As DNA, the CDR3 is TGCAGCGTTGGCGGGGCGATCACAGATACGCAGTATTTT.

The chain links TRBV7-9 to TRBJ1-1; 9 bases match TRBD1. V dropped 7 bases and J dropped 5; count of bases not matched to a gene: 8. The germline V gene encodes CDR1 SEHNR and CDR2 FQNEAQ (reference sequence). The CDR3 is 14 amino acids. In DNA, the CDR3 is TGTGCCAGCAAGATGAACAGGGGGCGTACTGAAGCTTTCTTT. Its translation is CASKMNRGRTEAFF.

This clonotype was seen repeatedly, ten times or more. The chain links TRBV5-4 to TRBJ1-4; no firm D call. The germline V gene encodes CDR1 SGHNT and CDR2 YYREEE (reference sequence). The V gene lost 4 bases and the J gene lost 7 bases, with 11 bases spanning the gap. CDR3 length equals 13 residues. DNA of the CDR3: TGTGCCAGCAGCCCCTGGCCGGTTGAAAAACTGTTTTTT. Amino acids: CASSPWPVEKLFF.

This clonotype was seen repeatedly, ten times or more. The chain employs TRBV5-6 and TRBJ2-2, with D unclear. This CDR3 spans 14 amino acids. Per the germline V gene, CDR1 is SGHDT and CDR2 is YYEEEE. The germline V and J ends were trimmed by 2 bases and 7 bases, with 12 bases remaining between them. CDR3 region: CASSFASLIGELFF. The CDR3 nucleotides are TGTGCCAGCAGCTTCGCGTCGCTGATCGGGGAGCTGTTTTTT.

The J gene is TRBJ2-1, the V gene TRBV20-1; D might be TRBD1 (6 bases). Germline CDR1 and CDR2: DFQATT and SNEGSKA (reference sequence). The CDR3 loop spans 12 amino acids. V shed 0 bases and J shed 9 bases, with 9 bases lying between them. The CDR3 DNA is TGCAGTGCTAGAGATGAACAGGGTGAGCAGTTCTTC. Translating gives CSARDEQGEQFF.

There are many counts of this clonotype. V and J are TRBV29-1 and TRBJ2-3; no clear D. CDR3 size: 12 residues. Deletions cut 5 bases from V and 0 bases from J, with 6 bases between. Germline CDR1 is SQVTM and CDR2 is ANQGSEA. CDR3 DNA sequence: TGCAGCGTTACCCCTAGCACAGATACGCAGTATTTT. It codes for CSVTPSTDTQYF.

The rearrangement links TRBV3-1 to TRBJ2-1, with 8 bases aligning to TRBD2. Trimming at V came to 0 bases and at J to 4 bases, leaving 11 bases not matched to a gene. The CDR3 sequence is 18 residues long. Germline V CDR1 and CDR2: LGHDT, YNNKEL (reference sequence). CDR3 sequence: CASSQEKVAGNRYNEQFF. The CDR3 nucleotides are TGTGCCAGCAGCCAAGAAAAGGTAGCGGGGAACCGTTACAATGAGCAGTTCTTC.

This clonotype was recorded at least ten times. This chain connects TRBV15 to TRBJ1-1; D is ambiguous. Germline CDR1 LNHNV, CDR2 YYDKDF (reference sequence). Trimming removed 3 bases from V and 1 base from J, with 12 bases in between. The CDR3 contains 15 residues. CDR3 coding DNA: TGTGCCACCAGCAGCTCCGGGTCGGGGAACACTGAAGCTTTCTTT. This gives the protein CATSSSGSGNTEAFF.

This chain joins TRBV25-1 and TRBJ2-1; possible D gene TRBD1, 6 bases. CDR1 is MGHDK and CDR2 is SYGVNS in the germline V gene. This CDR3 has 15 amino acids. Trimming shortened V by 3 bases and J by 3 bases, and 12 bases separated the two germline ends. The CDR3 loop reads CASSEKLDSYNEQFF. DNA of the CDR3: TGTGCCAGCAGTGAGAAGTTGGACAGCTACAATGAGCAGTTCTTC.

The J gene is TRBJ2-3, the V gene TRBV11-2, with 9 bases matching TRBD2. Germline V gene lookup returns CDR1 SGHAT and CDR2 FQNNGV. The trim removed 2 bases at V and 2 bases at J, leaving 5 bases unmatched. CDR3 size: 16 residues. For the CDR3, the DNA is TGTGCCAGCAGCTTAAGCGGGGGGCCACTCACAGATACGCAGTATTTT. This gives the protein CASSLSGGPLTDTQYF.

This clonotype was detected a few times. The chain combines TRBV2 with TRBJ1-2; no clear D gene. The CDR3 has 12 residues. Trimming removed 7 bases from V and 6 bases from J, with 12 bases in between. CDR1 is SNHLY, CDR2 FYNNEI, per germline. CDR3 sequence reads: CASIKEGHGYTF. In DNA, the CDR3 is TGTGCCAGCATTAAAGAGGGCCATGGCTACACCTTC. The whole variable domain, filled in from reference TRBV2 and TRBJ1-2, reads EPEVTQTPSHQVTQMGQEVILRCVPISNHLYFYWYRQILGQKVEFLVSFYNNEISEKSEIFDDQFSVERPDGSNFTLKIRSTKLEDSAMYFCASIKEGHGYTFGSGTRLTVV.

The rearrangement uses TRBV20-1 and TRBJ1-2; 7 bases agree with TRBD1. Trimming took 6 bases from V and 6 from J; bases not matched to a gene: 10. There are 13 residues in the CDR3. Germline assignment: CDR1 DFQATT and CDR2 SNEGSKA (reference sequence). The CDR3 DNA sequence: TGCAGTGCCGTAGCCAGGGGGTACGATGGCTACACCTTC. Its translation is CSAVARGYDGYTF.

This clonotype was observed a few times. The chain recombines TRBV3-1 with TRBJ2-7, with 10 bases matching TRBD1. The CDR3 length is 18 residues. Germline values: CDR1 LGHDT, CDR2 YNNKEL (reference sequence). After removal of 4 bases from V and 0 bases from J, the junction contained 12 bases not matched to a gene. The CDR3 loop reads CASSPDRGRIPLSYEQYF. DNA of the CDR3: TGTGCCAGCAGCCCTGACAGGGGGCGAATCCCCCTCTCCTACGAGCAGTACTTC.

This CDR3 reads CASSYSMPRSSYNSPLHF. CDR3 nucleotide sequence: TGTGCCAGCAGTTACTCGATGCCCCGGAGCTCCTATAATTCACCCCTCCACTTT. V gene TRBV6-2 or TRBV6-3 combines with J gene TRBJ1-6; D not resolved. Germline CDR1 is MNHEY and CDR2 is SVGEGT. This CDR3 has 18 residues. V lost 0 bases and J 0 bases, leaving 12 bases between the germline ends.